This is a list of T cell receptor beta chains from one sample in a study of shared clonotypes between healthy human individuals. Sequencing was performed with immunoSEQ multiplex PCR; in TCRdb, only in-frame clones are kept and a portion is missing. This table holds millions of clones, around 95% found once. The material sequenced was naive CD4+ T cells sorted from blood. The receptors were gathered from a young man in good health. Each CDR3 is given with its conserved first and last residue. The D gene is left open where the match is weak. Rows give clone size only sometimes, using once, few, many, or a class for an expanded clone.

v_call	clone_size	d_call	j_call	cdr3_aa	cdr3_nt
TRBV5-5	-	-	TRBJ2-3	CASSFRDRDTDTQYF	TGTGCCAGCAGCTTCCGTGACAGAGACACAGATACGCAGTATTTT
TRBV5-1	-	TRBD1	TRBJ1-1	CASSRGQGQTEAFF	TGCGCCAGCAGCCGAGGACAGGGGCAAACTGAAGCTTTCTTT
TRBV18	-	-	TRBJ2-7	CASSTGRFRIEQYF	TGTGCCAGCTCAACCGGACGGTTTAGAATAGAGCAGTACTTC
TRBV30	-	-	TRBJ1-4	CAWSVAGGEKLFF	TGTGCCTGGAGTGTGGCCGGTGGAGAAAAACTGTTTTTT
TRBV10-3	-	TRBD2	TRBJ2-3	CAIRLAGGLGTQYF	TGTGCCATCCGACTAGCGGGAGGTTTAGGTACGCAGTATTTT
TRBV2	-	-	TRBJ1-2	CASSEFSDRTYGYTF	TGTGCCAGCAGTGAATTCAGTGACAGAACCTATGGCTACACCTTC
TRBV6-1	-	-	TRBJ1-4	CASSRGNEKLFF	TGTGCCAGCAGCCGGGGGAATGAAAAACTGTTTTTT
TRBV7-2	once	TRBD2	TRBJ2-1	CASSLRRGALEQFF	TGTGCCAGCAGCCTAAGGCGGGGGGCCCTTGAGCAGTTCTTC
TRBV7-8	-	TRBD2	TRBJ2-7	CAAGVGYEQYF	TGTGCGGCGGGGGTGGGCTACGAGCAGTACTTC
TRBV9	-	-	TRBJ2-1	CASSPDVQGREEQFF	TGTGCCAGCAGCCCAGACGTTCAGGGCAGGGAGGAGCAGTTCTTC
TRBV10-3	-	TRBD2	TRBJ2-1	CAISDIAGVDEQFF	TGTGCCATCAGTGATATAGCGGGGGTGGATGAGCAGTTCTTC
TRBV5-1	-	TRBD1	TRBJ2-7	CASSLETGGEQYF	TGCGCCAGCAGCTTAGAGACAGGGGGCGAGCAGTACTTC
TRBV13	-	-	TRBJ2-7	CASSQARVSYEQYF	TGTGCCAGCAGCCAAGCCAGGGTGTCCTACGAGCAGTACTTC
TRBV6-6	-	TRBD1	TRBJ1-2	CASSPAGTGKGYTF	TGTGCCAGCAGTCCGGCCGGGACAGGGAAAGGCTACACCTTC
TRBV12-5	-	-	TRBJ1-1	CASGRTGNTEAFF	TGTGCTAGTGGCCGTACAGGGAACACTGAAGCTTTCTTT
TRBV28	-	-	TRBJ2-5	CASSLSGGPSAQYF	TGTGCCAGCAGTTTATCAGGGGGGCCATCGGCCCAGTACTTC
TRBV6-7	-	-	TRBJ1-3	CAAVTDTIYF	TGTGCCGCAGTTACGGACACCATATATTTT
TRBV19	-	-	TRBJ1-4	CASSISWGRPTGGREKLFF	TGTGCCAGTAGTATCAGCTGGGGACGGCCGACAGGCGGGCGGGAAAAACTGTTTTTT
TRBV6-5	-	TRBD1	TRBJ2-7	CASSPLGQGLYEQYF	TGTGCCAGCAGTCCCTTGGGACAGGGGCTCTACGAGCAGTACTTC
TRBV10-2	-	-	TRBJ1-5	CASGETANQPQHF	TGCGCCAGCGGGGAGACAGCTAATCAGCCCCAGCATTTT
TRBV4-1	-	-	TRBJ2-3	CASSQVITDTQYF	TGCGCCAGCAGCCAGGTAATCACAGATACGCAGTATTTT
TRBV10-1	-	-	TRBJ2-7	CASSESEKPGIYEQYF	TGCGCCAGCAGTGAGTCGGAGAAGCCTGGGATATACGAGCAGTACTTC
TRBV30	-	-	TRBJ1-6	CAWSQPIGRYSPLHF	TGTGCCTGGAGCCAACCCATAGGGCGGTATTCACCCCTCCACTTT
TRBV18	-	-	TRBJ2-3	CATSGLASTDTQYF	TGTGCCACCTCGGGGCTAGCGTCGACAGATACGCAGTATTTT
TRBV11-2	-	TRBD2	TRBJ2-5	CASSLKREGLGTQYF	TGTGCCAGCAGCTTGAAGCGGGAGGGCCTTGGGACCCAGTACTTC
TRBV6-6	-	TRBD2	TRBJ2-1	CASKTQGLAGYNEQFF	TGTGCCAGCAAAACCCAGGGACTAGCGGGATACAATGAGCAGTTCTTC
TRBV18	-	-	TRBJ2-7	CASSLVDEQYF	TGTGCCAGCTCCCTCGTGGACGAGCAGTACTTC
TRBV5-1	-	TRBD2	TRBJ2-6	CASSPVAGSGANVLTF	TGCGCCAGCAGCCCGGTAGCGGGCTCTGGGGCCAACGTCCTGACTTTC
TRBV4-3	-	TRBD1	TRBJ2-3	CASSQLGQGASTDTQYF	TGCGCCAGCAGCCAATTAGGGCAGGGGGCGAGCACAGATACGCAGTATTTT
TRBV25-1	-	-	TRBJ1-1	CASSDPRVGNTEAFF	TGTGCCAGCAGTGACCCCCGAGTTGGGAACACTGAAGCTTTCTTT
TRBV5-1	few	TRBD1	TRBJ2-7	CASSPGQLSYEQYF	TGCGCCAGCAGCCCGGGACAGCTGTCCTACGAGCAGTACTTC
TRBV2	-	-	TRBJ1-5	CASRVDRLSNQPQHF	TGTGCCAGCAGGGTAGACAGGCTTAGCAATCAGCCCCAGCATTTT
TRBV28	once	-	TRBJ1-1	CASGGGGAMNTEAFF	TGTGCCAGCGGCGGCGGGGGGGCGATGAACACTGAAGCTTTCTTT
TRBV4-1	-	-	TRBJ1-4	CASSQVWVATNEKLFF	TGCGCCAGCAGCCAAGTCTGGGTTGCAACTAATGAAAAACTGTTTTTT
TRBV28	-	-	TRBJ2-7	CASSLGGGSIYEQYF	TGTGCCAGCAGTTTAGGTGGGGGAAGTATCTACGAGCAGTACTTC
TRBV6-1	-	-	TRBJ1-1	CASSVDSPNTEAFF	TGTGCCAGCAGCGTCGACAGCCCGAACACTGAAGCTTTCTTT
TRBV10-3	-	TRBD2	TRBJ2-5	CAISRAGGKAETQYF	TGTGCCATCAGCCGGGCGGGGGGGAAAGCAGAGACCCAGTACTTC
TRBV5-1	-	TRBD1	TRBJ1-1	CASSLGQGTTEAFF	TGCGCCAGCAGCTTGGGACAGGGAACCACTGAAGCTTTCTTT
TRBV5-4	few	TRBD1	TRBJ1-1	CASSMGTRQGRNTEAFF	TGTGCCAGCAGCATGGGAACAAGACAGGGCCGTAACACTGAAGCTTTCTTT
TRBV18	-	-	TRBJ2-7	CASSPRGAEGEQYF	TGTGCCAGCTCACCACGGGGGGCGGAAGGCGAGCAGTACTTC
TRBV7-9	-	TRBD2	TRBJ2-1	CASSSQRPGLDLNEQFF	TGTGCCAGCAGCTCCCAACGGCCGGGACTAGATCTCAATGAGCAGTTCTTC
TRBV6-6	-	TRBD2	TRBJ2-7	CASSPQREDDYEQYF	TGTGCCAGCAGTCCCCAGCGGGAGGACGACTACGAGCAGTACTTC
TRBV30	-	-	TRBJ1-6	CAWREGRTPLHF	TGTGCCTGGAGGGAGGGAAGGACACCCCTCCACTTT
TRBV6-5	-	-	TRBJ1-2	CACRLRASNYGYTF	TGTGCCTGCCGTTTAAGGGCAAGTAACTATGGCTACACCTTC
TRBV5-1	-	-	TRBJ2-2	CASSSLGTNTGELFF	TGCGCCAGCAGCTCTCTAGGGACGAACACCGGGGAGCTGTTTTTT
TRBV6-5	-	-	TRBJ2-7	CASRGPGGTSYEQYF	TGTGCCAGCAGGGGACCAGGGGGGACCTCCTACGAGCAGTACTTC
TRBV5-1	-	-	TRBJ2-7	CASSLSGSSSSYEQYF	TGCGCCAGCAGCTTGTCCGGCAGTTCGAGCTCCTACGAGCAGTACTTC
TRBV19	-	-	TRBJ2-1	CASSIPTRGFYNEQFF	TGTGCCAGTAGTATCCCCACTAGGGGGTTTTACAATGAGCAGTTCTTC
TRBV6-1	-	TRBD2	TRBJ2-3	CASSDWRGGTDTQYF	TGTGCCAGCAGTGATTGGCGGGGGGGCACAGATACGCAGTATTTT
TRBV5-4	-	-	TRBJ2-7	CASSLNGGAYEQYF	TGTGCCAGCAGCTTGAACGGGGGCGCTTACGAGCAGTACTTC
TRBV11-2	-	-	TRBJ1-4	CASSLSHRAIFATNEKLFF	TGTGCCAGCAGCTTGAGTCACAGGGCTATTTTTGCAACTAATGAAAAACTGTTTTTT
TRBV5-8	-	TRBD1	TRBJ1-2	CASSRQGSYGYTF	TGTGCCAGCAGCCGACAGGGTAGCTATGGCTACACCTTC
TRBV2	once	-	TRBJ1-1	CASTPNRASTEAFF	TGTGCCAGCACTCCGAACAGGGCGAGCACTGAAGCTTTCTTT
TRBV7-9	-	-	TRBJ1-1	CASSLSYTEAFF	TGTGCCAGCAGCCTCTCTTACACTGAAGCTTTCTTT
TRBV29-1	-	-	TRBJ1-5	CSVILQSSNQPQHF	TGCAGCGTCATATTACAGAGTAGCAATCAGCCCCAGCATTTT
TRBV20-1	-	TRBD1	TRBJ2-5	CSAYRGETQYF	TGCAGTGCATACAGGGGAGAGACCCAGTACTTC
TRBV29-1	-	-	TRBJ1-5	CSVGGLNSNQPQHF	TGCAGCGTTGGGGGGCTCAATAGCAATCAGCCCCAGCATTTT